This T cell receptor (beta chain) was identified during a study of blood T cell repertoires in COVID-19. Study details: PBMCs, B-cell-depleted T cells, or T cells were the source of the cDNA or gDNA that made up the material.

V dropped 4 bases and J dropped 4; count of bases not matched to a gene: 3. Germline V gene sequence: CDR1 LGHDT, CDR2 YNNKEL (reference sequence). The CDR3 consists of 13 residues. Original methodology: The assay estimated nucleated cells by amplifying reference gene primers. TCRdb's copy holds only in-frame clones and misses some; the assay was immunoSEQ multiplex PCR. V, J and clone size reflect that table, while D and trimming were determined from the DNA. The sample contains 150,000 or so clones, 85% to 90% of which appear only once. Sequenced sample: peripheral blood. The chain links TRBV3-1 (or the pseudogene TRBV3-2) to TRBJ2-5; 7 nucleotides line up with TRBD1. The sequence was collected from a man of 80 years or more with acute or convalescent COVID-19. CDR3 region: CASSPTGAETQYF. The CDR3 region has the DNA TGTGCCAGCAGCCCTACAGGGGCAGAGACCCAGTACTTC.